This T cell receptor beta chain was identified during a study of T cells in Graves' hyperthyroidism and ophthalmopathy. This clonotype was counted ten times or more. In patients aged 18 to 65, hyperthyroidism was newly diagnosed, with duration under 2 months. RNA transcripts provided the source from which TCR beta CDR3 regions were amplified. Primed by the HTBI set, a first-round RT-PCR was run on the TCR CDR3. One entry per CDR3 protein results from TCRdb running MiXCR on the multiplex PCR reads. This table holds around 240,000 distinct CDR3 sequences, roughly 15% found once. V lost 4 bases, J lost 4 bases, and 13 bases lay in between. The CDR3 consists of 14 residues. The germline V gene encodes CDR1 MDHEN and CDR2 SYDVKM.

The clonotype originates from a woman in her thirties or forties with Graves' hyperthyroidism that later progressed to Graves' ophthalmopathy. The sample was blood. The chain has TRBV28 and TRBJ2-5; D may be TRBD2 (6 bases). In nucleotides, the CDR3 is TGTGCCAGCAGTTACGGGGGAGGAGGAGAGACCCAGTACTTC. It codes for CASSYGGGGETQYF.